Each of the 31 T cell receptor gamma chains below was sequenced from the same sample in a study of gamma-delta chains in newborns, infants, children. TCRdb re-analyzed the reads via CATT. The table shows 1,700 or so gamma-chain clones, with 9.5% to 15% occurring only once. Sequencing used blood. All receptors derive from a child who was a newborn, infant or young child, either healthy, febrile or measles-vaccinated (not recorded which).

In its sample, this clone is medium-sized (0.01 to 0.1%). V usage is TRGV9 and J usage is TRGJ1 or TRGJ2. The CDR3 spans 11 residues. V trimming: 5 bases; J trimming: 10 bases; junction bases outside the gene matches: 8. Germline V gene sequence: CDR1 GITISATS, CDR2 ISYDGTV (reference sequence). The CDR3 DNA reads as TGTGCCTTGTGGGTGCGGCGGAAGAAACTCTTT. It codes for CALWVRRKKLF.

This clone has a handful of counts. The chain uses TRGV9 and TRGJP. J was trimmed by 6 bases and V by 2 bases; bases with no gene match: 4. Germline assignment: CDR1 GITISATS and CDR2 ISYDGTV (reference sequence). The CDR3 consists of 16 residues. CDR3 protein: CALWEGRELGKKIKVF. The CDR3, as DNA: TGTGCCTTGTGGGAGGGCAGAGAGTTGGGCAAAAAAATCAAGGTATTT.

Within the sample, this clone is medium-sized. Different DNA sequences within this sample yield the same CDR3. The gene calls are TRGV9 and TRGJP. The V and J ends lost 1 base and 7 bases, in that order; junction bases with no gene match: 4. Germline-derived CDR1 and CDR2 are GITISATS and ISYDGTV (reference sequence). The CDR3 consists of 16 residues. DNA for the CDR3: TGTGCCTTGTGGGAGGTATTGGAGTTGGGCAAAAAAATCAAGGTATTT. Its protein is CALWEVLELGKKIKVF.

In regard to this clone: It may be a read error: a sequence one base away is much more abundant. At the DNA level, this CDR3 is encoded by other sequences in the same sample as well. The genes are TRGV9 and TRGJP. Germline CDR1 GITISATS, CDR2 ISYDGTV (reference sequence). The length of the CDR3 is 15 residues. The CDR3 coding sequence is TGTGCCTTGTGGGAGGCCGAGTTGGGCAAAAAGATCAAGGTATTT. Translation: CALWEAELGKKIKVF.

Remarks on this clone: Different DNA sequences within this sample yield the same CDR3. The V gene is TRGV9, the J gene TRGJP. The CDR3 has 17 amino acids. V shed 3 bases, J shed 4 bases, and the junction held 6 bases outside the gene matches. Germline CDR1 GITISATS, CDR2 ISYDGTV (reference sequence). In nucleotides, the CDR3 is TGTGCCTTGTGGGAGCCACGTCAAGAGTTGGGCAAAAAAATCAAGGTATTT. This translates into CALWEPRQELGKKIKVF.

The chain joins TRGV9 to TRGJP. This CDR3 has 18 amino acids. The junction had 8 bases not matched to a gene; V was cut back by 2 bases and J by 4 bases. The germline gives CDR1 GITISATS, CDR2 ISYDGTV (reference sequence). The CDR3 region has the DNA TGTGCCTTGTGGGAGGCCCCGGATCAAGAGTTGGGCAAAAAAATCAAGGTATTT. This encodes CALWEAPDQELGKKIKVF.

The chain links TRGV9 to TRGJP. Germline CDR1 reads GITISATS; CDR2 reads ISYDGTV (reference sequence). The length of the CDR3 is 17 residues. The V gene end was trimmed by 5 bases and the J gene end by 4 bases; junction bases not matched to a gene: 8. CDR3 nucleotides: TGTGCCTTGTGGGTTTCCCGTCAAGAGTTGGGCAAAAAAATCAAGGTATTT. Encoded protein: CALWVSRQELGKKIKVF.

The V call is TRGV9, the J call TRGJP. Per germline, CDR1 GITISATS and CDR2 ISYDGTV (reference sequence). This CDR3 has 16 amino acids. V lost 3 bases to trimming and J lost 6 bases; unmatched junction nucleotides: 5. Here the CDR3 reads CALWETGELGKKIKVF. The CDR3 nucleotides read TGTGCCTTGTGGGAGACGGGAGAGTTGGGCAAAAAAATCAAGGTATTT.

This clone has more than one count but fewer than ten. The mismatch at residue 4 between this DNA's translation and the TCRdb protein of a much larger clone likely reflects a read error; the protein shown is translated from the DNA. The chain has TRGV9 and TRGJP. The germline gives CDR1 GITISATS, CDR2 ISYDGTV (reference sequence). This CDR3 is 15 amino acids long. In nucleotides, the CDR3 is TGTGCCTTGCGGGAGGCCGAGTTGGGCAAAAAAATCAAGGTATTT. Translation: CALREAELGKKIKVF.

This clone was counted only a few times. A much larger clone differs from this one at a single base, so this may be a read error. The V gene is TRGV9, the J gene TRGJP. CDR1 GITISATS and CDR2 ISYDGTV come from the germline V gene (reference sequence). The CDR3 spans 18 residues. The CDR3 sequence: CALWEEDQGELGKKIRVF. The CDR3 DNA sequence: TGTGCCTTGTGGGAGGAGGATCAGGGGGAGTTGGGCAAAAAAATCAGGGTATTT.

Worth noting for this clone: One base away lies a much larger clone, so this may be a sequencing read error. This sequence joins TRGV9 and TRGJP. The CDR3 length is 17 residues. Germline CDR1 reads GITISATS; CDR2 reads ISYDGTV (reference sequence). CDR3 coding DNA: TGTGCCTTGTGGGAGGTGCCCCAAGAGTTGAGCAAAAAAATCAAGGTATTT. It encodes CALWEVPQELSKKIKVF.

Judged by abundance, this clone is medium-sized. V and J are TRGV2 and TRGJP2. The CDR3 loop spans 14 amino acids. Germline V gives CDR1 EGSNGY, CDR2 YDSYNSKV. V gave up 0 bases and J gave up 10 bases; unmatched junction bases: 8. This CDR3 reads CATWDGPGSWIKTF. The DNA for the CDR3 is TGTGCCACCTGGGACGGGCCGGGGAGTTGGATCAAGACGTTT.

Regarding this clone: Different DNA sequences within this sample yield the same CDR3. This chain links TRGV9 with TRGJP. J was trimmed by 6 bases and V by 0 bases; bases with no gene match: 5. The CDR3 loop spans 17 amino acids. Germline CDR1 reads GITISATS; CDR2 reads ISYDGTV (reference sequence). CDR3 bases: TGTGCCTTGTGGGAGGTGCAGCGAGAGTTGGGCAAAAAAATCAAGGTATTT. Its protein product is CALWEVQRELGKKIKVF.

The CDR3 DNA is TGTGCCTTGTGGGAGGTGTATCAAGAGTTGGGCAAAAAAATCAAGGTATTT. Translation gives CALWEVYQELGKKIKVF. V gene TRGV9 combines with J gene TRGJP. CDR3 size: 17 residues. From germline, CDR1 is GITISATS and CDR2 ISYDGTV (reference sequence). The junction had 3 bases not matched to a gene; V was cut back by 0 bases and J by 4 bases.

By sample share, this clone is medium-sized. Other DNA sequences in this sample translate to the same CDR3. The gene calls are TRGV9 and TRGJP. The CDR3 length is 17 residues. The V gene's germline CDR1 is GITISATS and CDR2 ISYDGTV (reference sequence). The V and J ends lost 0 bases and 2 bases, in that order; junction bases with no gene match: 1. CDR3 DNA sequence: TGTGCCTTGTGGGAGGTGAGGCAAGAGTTGGGCAAAAAAATCAAGGTATTT. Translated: CALWEVRQELGKKIKVF.

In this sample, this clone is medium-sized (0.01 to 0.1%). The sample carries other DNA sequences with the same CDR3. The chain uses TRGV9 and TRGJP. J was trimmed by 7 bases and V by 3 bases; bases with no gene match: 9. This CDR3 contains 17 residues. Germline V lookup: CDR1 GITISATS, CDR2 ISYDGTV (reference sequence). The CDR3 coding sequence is TGTGCCTTGTGGGAGATGGTATTTGAGTTGGGCAAAAAAATCAAGGTATTT. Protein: CALWEMVFELGKKIKVF.

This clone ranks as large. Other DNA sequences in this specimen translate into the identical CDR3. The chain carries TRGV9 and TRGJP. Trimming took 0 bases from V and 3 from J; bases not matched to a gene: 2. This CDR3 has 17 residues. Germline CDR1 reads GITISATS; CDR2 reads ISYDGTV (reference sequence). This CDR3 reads CALWEVLQELGKKIKVF. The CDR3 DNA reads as TGTGCCTTGTGGGAGGTGCTGCAAGAGTTGGGCAAAAAAATCAAGGTATTT.

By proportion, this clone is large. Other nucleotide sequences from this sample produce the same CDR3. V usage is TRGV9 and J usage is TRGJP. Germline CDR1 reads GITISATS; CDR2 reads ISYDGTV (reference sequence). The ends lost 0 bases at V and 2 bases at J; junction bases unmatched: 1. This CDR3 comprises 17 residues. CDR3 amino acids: CALWEVRQELGKKIKVF. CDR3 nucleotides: TGTGCCTTGTGGGAGGTGCGGCAAGAGTTGGGCAAAAAAATCAAGGTATTT.

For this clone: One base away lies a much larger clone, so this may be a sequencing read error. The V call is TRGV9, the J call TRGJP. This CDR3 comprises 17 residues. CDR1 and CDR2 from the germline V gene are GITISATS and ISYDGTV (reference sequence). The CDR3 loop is CALWGASQELSKKIKVF. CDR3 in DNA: TGTGCCTTGTGGGGGGCCTCGCAAGAGTTGAGCAAAAAAATCAAGGTATTT.

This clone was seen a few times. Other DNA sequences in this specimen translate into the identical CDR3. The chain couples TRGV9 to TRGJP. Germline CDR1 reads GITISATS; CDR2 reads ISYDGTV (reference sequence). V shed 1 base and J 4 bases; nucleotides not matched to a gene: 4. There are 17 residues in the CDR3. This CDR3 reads CALWEVPQELGKKIKVF. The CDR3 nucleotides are TGTGCCTTGTGGGAGGTACCACAAGAGTTGGGCAAAAAAATCAAGGTATTT.

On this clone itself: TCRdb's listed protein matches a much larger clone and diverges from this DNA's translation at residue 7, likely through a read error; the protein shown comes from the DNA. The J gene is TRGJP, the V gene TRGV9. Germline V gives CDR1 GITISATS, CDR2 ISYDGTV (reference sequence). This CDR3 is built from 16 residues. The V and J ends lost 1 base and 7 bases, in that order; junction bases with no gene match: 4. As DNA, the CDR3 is TGTGCCTTGTGGGAGGTCGATGAGTTGGGCAAAAAAATCAAGGTATTT. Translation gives CALWEVDELGKKIKVF.

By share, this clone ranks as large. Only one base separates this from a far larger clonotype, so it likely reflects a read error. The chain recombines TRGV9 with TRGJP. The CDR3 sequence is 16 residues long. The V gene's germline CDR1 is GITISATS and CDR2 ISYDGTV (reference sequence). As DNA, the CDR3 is TGTGCCTCGTGGGAGGTGCAAGAGTTGGGCAAAAAAATCAAGGTATTT. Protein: CASWEVQELGKKIKVF.

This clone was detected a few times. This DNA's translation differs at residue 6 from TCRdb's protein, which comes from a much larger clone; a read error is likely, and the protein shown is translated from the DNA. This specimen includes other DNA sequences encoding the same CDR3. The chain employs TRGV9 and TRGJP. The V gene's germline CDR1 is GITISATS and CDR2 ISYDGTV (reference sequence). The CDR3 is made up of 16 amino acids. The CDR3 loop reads CALWEARELGKKIKVF. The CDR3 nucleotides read TGTGCCCTGTGGGAGGCGCGGGAGTTGGGCAAAAAAATCAAGGTATTT.

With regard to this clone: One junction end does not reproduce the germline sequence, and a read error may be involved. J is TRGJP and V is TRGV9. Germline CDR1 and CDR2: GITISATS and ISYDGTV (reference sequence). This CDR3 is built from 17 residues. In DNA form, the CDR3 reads TGTGCCGTGTGGGAGGTAAACCAAGAGTTGGGCAAAAAAATCAAGGTATTT. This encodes CAVWEVNQELGKKIKVF.

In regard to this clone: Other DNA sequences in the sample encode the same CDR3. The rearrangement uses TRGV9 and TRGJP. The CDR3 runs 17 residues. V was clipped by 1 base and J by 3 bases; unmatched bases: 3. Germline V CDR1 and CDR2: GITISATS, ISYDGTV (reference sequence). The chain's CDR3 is CALWEVLQELGKKIKVF. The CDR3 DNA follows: TGTGCCTTGTGGGAGGTACTGCAAGAGTTGGGCAAAAAAATCAAGGTATTT.

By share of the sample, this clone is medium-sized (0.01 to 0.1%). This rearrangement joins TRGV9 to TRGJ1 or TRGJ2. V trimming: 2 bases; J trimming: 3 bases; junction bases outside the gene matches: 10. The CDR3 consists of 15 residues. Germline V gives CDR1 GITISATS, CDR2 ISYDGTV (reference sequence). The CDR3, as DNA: TGTGCCTTGTGGGAGGCCCAAGGGGGTTATTATAAGAAACTCTTT. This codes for CALWEAQGGYYKKLF.

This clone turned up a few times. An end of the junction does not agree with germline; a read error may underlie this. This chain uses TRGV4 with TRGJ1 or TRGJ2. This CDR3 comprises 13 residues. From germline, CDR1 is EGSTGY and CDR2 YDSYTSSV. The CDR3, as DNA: TGTGCCGCCTGGGATGGGCTTGGTTATAAGAAACTCTTT. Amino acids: CAAWDGLGYKKLF.

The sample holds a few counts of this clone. The chain's CDR3 is CALWEVKDIGELGKKIKVF. The CDR3 coding sequence is TGTGCCTTGTGGGAGGTGAAAGATATAGGAGAGTTGGGCAAAAAAATCAAGGTATTT. The V gene is TRGV9, the J gene TRGJP. Looked up from germline, CDR1 is GITISATS and CDR2 is ISYDGTV (reference sequence). The length of the CDR3 is 19 residues. The ends lost 0 bases at V and 6 bases at J; junction bases unmatched: 11.

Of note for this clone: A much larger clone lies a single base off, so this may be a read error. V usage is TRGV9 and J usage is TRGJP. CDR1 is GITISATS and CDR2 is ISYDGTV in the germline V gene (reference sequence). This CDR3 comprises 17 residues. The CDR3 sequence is CALREMVFELGKKIKVF. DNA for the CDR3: TGTGCCTTGCGGGAGATGGTATTTGAGTTGGGCAAAAAAATCAAGGTATTT.

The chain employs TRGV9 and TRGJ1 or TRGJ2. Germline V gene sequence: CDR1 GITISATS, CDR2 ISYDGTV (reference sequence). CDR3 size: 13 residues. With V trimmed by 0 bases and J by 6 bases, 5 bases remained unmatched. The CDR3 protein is CALWEVVCYKKLF. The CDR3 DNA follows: TGTGCCTTGTGGGAGGTGGTCTGTTATAAGAAACTCTTT.

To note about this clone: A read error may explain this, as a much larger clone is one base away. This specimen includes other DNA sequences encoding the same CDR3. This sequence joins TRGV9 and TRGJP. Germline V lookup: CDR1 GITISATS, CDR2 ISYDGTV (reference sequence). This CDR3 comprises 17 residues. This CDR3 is CALWEVQVELGKKIKVF. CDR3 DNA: TGTGCCCTGTGGGAGGTGCAAGTAGAGTTGGGCAAAAAAATCAAGGTATTT.